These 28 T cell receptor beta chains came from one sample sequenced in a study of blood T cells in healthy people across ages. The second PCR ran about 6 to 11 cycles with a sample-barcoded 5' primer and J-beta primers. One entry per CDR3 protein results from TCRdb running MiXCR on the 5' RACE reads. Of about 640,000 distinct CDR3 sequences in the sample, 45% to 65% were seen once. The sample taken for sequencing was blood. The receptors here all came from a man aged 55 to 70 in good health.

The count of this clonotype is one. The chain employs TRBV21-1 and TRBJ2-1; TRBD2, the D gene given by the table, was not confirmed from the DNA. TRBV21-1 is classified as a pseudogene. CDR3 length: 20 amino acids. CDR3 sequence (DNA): TGTGCCAGCAGCAAGCTTTGCAGGGCTAGCGGGGGGGCGATCCACAATGAGCAGTTCTTC. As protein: CASSKLCRASGGAIHNEQFF.

The CDR3 region has the DNA TGCGCCAGCAGTGATAGGGCGTCCCTAACGAAGGATACGCAGTATTTT. Amino acid sequence: CASSDRASLTKDTQYF. This chain uses TRBV10-1 with TRBJ2-3, with D hard to call. Per germline, CDR1 WNHNN and CDR2 SYGVQD (reference sequence). V was pared by 3 bases and J by 6 bases, with 19 bases between. The CDR3 totals 16 residues.

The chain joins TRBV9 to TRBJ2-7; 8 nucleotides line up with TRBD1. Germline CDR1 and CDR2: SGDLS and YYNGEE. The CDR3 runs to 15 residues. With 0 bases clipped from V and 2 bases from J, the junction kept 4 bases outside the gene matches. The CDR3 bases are TGTGCCAGCAGCGTAGGGGGGACAGGCCCCTACGAGCAGTACTTC. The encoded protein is CASSVGGTGPYEQYF. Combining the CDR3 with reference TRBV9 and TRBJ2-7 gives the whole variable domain DSGVTQTPKHLITATGQRVTLRCSPRSGDLSVYWYQQSLDQGLQFLIQYYNGEERAKGNILERFSAQQFPDLHSELNLSSLELGDSALYFCASSVGGTGPYEQYFGPGTRLTVT.

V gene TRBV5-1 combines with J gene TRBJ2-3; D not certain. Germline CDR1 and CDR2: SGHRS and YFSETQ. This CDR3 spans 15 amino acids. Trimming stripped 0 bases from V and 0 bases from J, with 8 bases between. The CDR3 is CASSLAPPSTDTQYF. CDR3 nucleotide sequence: TGCGCCAGCAGCTTGGCACCTCCTAGCACAGATACGCAGTATTTT.

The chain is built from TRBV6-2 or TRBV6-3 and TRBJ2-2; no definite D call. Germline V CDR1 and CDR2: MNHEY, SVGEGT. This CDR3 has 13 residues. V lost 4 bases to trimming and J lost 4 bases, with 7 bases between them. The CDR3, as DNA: TGTGCCAGCAGTTCGAGCCTCACCGGGGAGCTGTTTTTT. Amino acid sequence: CASSSSLTGELFF.

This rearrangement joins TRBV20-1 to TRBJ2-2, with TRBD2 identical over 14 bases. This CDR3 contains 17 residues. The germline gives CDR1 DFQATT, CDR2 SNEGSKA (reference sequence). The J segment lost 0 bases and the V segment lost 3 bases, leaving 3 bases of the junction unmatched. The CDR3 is CSARGLAGASNTGELFF. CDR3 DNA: TGCAGTGCTAGGGGACTAGCGGGGGCATCGAACACCGGGGAGCTGTTTTTT.

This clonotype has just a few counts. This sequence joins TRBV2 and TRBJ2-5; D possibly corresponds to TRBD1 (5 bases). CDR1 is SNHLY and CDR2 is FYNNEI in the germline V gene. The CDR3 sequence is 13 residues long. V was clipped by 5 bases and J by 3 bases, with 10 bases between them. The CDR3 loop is CASSQGPEETQYF. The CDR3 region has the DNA TGTGCCAGCAGTCAGGGCCCAGAAGAGACCCAGTACTTC.

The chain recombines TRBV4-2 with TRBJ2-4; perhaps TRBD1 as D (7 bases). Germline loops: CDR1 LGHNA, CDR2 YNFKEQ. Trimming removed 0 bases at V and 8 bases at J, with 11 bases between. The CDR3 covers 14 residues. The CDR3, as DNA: TGTGCCAGCAGCCAAGACAGGGGGGCTGACATTCAGTACTTC. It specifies CASSQDRGADIQYF.

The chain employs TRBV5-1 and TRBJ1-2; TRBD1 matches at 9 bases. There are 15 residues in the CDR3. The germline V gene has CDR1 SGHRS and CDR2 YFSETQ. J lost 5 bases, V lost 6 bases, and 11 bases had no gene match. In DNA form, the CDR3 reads TGCGCCAGCACCCGAGGCCCGGACAGGGGATATGGCTACACCTTC. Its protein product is CASTRGPDRGYGYTF.

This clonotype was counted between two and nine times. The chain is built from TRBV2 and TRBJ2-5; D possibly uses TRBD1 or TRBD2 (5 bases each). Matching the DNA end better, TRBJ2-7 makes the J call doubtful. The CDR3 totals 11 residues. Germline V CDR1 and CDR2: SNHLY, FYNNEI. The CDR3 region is CASRYGGEQYF. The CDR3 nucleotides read TGTGCCAGCAGATATGGGGGCGAGCAGTACTTC.

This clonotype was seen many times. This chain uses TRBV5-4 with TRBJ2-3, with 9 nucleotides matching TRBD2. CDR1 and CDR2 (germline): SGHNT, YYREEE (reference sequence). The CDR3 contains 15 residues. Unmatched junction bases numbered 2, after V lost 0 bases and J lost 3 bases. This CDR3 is CASSLDLAGTDTQYF. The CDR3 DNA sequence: TGTGCCAGCAGCTTGGATCTAGCGGGGACAGATACGCAGTATTTT.

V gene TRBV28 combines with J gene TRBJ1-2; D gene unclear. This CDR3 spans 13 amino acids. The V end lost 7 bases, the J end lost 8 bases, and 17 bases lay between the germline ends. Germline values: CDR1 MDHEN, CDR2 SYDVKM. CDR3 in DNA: TGTGCCAGCACCTTTTCCTCCCCGGGGGGCTACACCTTC. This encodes CASTFSSPGGYTF.

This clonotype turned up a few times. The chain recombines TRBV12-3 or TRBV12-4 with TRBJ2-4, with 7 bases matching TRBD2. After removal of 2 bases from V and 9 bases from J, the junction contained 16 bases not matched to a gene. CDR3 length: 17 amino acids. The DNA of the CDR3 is TGTGCCAGCAGTTTAAAAAGCGGGATACGACTTGAAGGCATTCAGTACTTC. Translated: CASSLKSGIRLEGIQYF.

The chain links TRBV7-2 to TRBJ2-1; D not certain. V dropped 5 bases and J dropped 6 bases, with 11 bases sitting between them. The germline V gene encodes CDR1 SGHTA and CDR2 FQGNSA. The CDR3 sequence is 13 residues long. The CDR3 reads CASSKRNGNEQFF. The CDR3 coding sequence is TGTGCCAGCAGCAAAAGGAATGGCAATGAGCAGTTCTTC.

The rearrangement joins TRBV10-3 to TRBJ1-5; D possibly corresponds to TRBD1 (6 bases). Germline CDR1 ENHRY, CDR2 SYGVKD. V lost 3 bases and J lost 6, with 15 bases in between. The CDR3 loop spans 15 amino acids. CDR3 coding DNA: TGTGCCATCAGTGAAGCAGGGGAGAGGGGTCAGCCCCAGCATTTT. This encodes CAISEAGERGQPQHF.

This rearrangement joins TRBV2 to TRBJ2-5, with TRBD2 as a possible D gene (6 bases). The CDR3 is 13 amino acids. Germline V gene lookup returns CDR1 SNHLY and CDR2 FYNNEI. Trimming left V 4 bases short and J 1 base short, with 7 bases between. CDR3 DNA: TGTGCCAGCAGTGGGGACTTCCAAGAGACCCAGTACTTC. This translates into CASSGDFQETQYF.

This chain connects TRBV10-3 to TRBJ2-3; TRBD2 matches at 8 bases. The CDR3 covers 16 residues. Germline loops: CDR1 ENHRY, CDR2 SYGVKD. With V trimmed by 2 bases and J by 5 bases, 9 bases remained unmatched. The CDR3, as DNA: TGTGCCATCAGTGAGGGAGCGGCGGGGGGCCTAGATACGCAGTATTTT. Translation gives CAISEGAAGGLDTQYF.

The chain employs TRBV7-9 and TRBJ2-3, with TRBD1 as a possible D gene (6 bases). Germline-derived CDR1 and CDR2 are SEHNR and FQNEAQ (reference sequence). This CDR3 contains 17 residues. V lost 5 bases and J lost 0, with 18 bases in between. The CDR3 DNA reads TGTGCCAGCAGCCCACGCTTTGGACAGTCTAGCACAGATACGCAGTATTTT. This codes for CASSPRFGQSSTDTQYF.

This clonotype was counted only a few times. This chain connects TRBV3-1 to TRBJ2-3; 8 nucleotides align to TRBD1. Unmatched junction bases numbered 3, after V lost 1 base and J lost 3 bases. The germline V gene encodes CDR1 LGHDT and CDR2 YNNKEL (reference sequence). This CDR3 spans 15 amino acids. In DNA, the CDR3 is TGTGCCAGCAGCCAAGCGCGGGACAGGACAGATACGCAGTATTTT. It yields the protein CASSQARDRTDTQYF.

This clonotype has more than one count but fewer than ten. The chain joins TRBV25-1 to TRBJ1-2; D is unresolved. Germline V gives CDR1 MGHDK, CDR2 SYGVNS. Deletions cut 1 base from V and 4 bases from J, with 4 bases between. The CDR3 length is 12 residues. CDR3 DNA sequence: TGTGCCAGCAGTGAATGGGGCTATGGCTACACCTTC. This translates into CASSEWGYGYTF.

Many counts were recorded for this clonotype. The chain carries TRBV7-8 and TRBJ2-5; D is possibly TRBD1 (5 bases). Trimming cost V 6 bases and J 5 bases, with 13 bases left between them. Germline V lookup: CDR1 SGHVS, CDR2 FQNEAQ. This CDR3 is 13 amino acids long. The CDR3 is CASRKGVYETQYF. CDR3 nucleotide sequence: TGTGCCAGCAGGAAAGGGGTCTACGAGACCCAGTACTTC.

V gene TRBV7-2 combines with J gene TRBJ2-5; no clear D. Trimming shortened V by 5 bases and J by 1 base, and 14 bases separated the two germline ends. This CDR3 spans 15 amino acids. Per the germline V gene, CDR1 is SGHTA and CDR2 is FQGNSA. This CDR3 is CASSPNRALQETQYF. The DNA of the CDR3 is TGTGCCAGCAGCCCTAACCGGGCTCTCCAAGAGACCCAGTACTTC.

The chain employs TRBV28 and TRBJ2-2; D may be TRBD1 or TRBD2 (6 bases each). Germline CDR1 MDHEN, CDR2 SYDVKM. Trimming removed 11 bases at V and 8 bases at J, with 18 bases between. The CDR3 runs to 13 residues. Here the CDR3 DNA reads TGTGCCGGAGGGGGTCTAAGACTGGGGGAGCTGTTTTTT. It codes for CAGGGLRLGELFF.

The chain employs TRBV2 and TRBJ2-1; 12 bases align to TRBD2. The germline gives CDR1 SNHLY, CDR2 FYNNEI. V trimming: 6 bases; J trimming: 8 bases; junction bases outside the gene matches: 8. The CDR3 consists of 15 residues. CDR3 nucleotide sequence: TGTGCCAGCAGCCAACTAGCGGGGGGTTACGATGAGCAGTTCTTC. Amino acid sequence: CASSQLAGGYDEQFF.

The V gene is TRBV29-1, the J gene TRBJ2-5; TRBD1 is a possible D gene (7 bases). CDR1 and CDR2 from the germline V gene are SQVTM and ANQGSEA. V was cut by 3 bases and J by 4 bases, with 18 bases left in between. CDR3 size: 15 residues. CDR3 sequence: CSVEFRRGPGETQYF. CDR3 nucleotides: TGCAGCGTTGAGTTTAGGAGGGGGCCTGGAGAGACCCAGTACTTC.

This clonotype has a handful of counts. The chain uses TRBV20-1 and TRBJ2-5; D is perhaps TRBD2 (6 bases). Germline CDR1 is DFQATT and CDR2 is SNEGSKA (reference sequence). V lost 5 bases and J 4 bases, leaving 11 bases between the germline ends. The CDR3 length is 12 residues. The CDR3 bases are TGCAGTGCTGAGATCGGGGGAGAGACCCAGTACTTC. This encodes CSAEIGGETQYF.

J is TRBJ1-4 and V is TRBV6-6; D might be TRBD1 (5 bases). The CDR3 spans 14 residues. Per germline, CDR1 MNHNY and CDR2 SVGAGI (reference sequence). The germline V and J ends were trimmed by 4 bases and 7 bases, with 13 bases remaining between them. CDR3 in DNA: TGTGCCAGCAGTTGGGGGGGGGGAGCTGAAAAACTGTTTTTT. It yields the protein CASSWGGGAEKLFF.

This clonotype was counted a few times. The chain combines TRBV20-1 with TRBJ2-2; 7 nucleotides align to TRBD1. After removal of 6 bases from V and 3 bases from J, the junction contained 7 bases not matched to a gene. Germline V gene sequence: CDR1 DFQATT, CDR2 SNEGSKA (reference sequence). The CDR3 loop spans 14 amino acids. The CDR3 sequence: CSATGTADTGELFF. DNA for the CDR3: TGCAGTGCCACCGGGACAGCCGACACCGGGGAGCTGTTTTTT.